This T cell receptor beta chain was documented in a study of blood T cell repertoires in COVID-19. Study as a whole: Sites in the United States, Italy and Spain provided acute and convalescent COVID-19 samples. Sources were T cells, B-cell-depleted T cells, or PBMCs; the material itself was cDNA or gDNA.

Original data processing: The authors estimated nucleated cell counts from reference gene primer amplification. The method was immunoSEQ multiplex PCR; TCRdb's version includes in-frame clones alone and lacks a portion of them. The V and J calls and the clone size are those of that table, but D and trimming were determined from the DNA. The table has approximately 210,000 clones, 85% seen once. Germline V CDR1 and CDR2: MGHRA, YSYEKL. Trimming took 0 bases from V and 16 from J, leaving 16 bases between them. The CDR3 runs 14 residues. V gene TRBV4-1 combines with J gene TRBJ1-6, with a weak D call TRBD1 (5 bases). The sequence came from a man aged 60 to 69 with COVID-19, enrolled during active disease. Sequencing input: peripheral blood. As DNA, the CDR3 is TGCGCCAGCAGCCAAGAAGCCCAGGGTAGAATACTCCACTTT. Protein: CASSQEAQGRILHF.